The clone carrying this T cell receptor (beta chain) was seen a single time. Its antigen is unidentified. The data are from a study of CD8 T cells in Susac syndrome. Study-level findings and limits: Only a relatively small number of individuals were included in the TCR sequencing and HLA analysis.

The length of the CDR3 is 12 residues. Germline loops: CDR1 SGHTA, CDR2 FQGNSA. V shed 3 bases and J shed 8 bases, with 8 bases lying between them. Reverse transcription used roughly 0.5 to 1 ug RNA and random hexamers. Multiplex PCR with immunoSEQ amplified the TCR beta CDR3 across 54 Vbeta and 13 Jbeta. TCRdb reanalysed the immunoSEQ multiplex PCR reads using MiXCR and keeps one entry per CDR3 protein. The sample records approximately 200,000 distinct CDR3 sequences, just under 95% being singletons. CD8+ and CD4+ T cells circulating in blood were sequenced for TCR beta. The multiple sclerosis controls, all treatment-naive patients, had relapsing-remitting disease that was stable or active.

This clonotype was sampled from a human donor with multiple sclerosis. V and J are TRBV7-2 and TRBJ2-4; no firm D call. Sequencing used CD4+ T cells from PBMCs. CDR3 DNA: TGTGCCAGCAGCTTCACGTCGGACATTCAGTACTTC. Encoded protein: CASSFTSDIQYF.